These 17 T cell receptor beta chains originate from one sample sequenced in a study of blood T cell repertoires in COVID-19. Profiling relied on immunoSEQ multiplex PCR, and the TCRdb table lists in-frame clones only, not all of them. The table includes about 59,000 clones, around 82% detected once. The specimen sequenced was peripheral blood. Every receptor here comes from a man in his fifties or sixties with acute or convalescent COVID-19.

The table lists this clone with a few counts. CDR3 loop: CASSEVNGYQETQYF. In nucleotides, the CDR3 is TGTGCCAGCAGTGAAGTGAACGGTTATCAAGAGACCCAGTACTTC. This chain connects TRBV6-1 to TRBJ2-5; D gene uncertain. The CDR3 sequence is 15 residues long. Germline CDR1 reads MNHNS; CDR2 reads SASEGT. The V gene lost 1 base and the J gene lost 2 bases, with 11 bases spanning the gap.

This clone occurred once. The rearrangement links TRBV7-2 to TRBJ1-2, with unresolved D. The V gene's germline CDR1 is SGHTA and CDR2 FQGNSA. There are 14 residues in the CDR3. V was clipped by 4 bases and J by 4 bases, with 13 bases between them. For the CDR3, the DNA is TGTGCCAGCAGCTCCTACACCAGAGGCTATGGCTACACCTTC. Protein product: CASSSYTRGYGYTF.

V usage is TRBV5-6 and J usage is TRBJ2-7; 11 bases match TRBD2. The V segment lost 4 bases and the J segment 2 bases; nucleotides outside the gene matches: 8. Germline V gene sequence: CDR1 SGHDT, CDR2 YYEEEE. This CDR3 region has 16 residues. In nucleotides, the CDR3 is TGTGCCAGCAGCGAAAAACTAGCGGGGGCGACCTACGAGCAGTACTTC. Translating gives CASSEKLAGATYEQYF.

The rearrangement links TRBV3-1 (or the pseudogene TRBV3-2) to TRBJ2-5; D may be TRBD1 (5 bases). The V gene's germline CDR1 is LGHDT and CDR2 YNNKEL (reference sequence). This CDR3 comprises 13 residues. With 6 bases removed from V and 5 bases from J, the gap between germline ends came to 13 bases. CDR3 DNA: TGTGCCAGCAGTCCCAAGGGGAAGGAGACCCAGTACTTC. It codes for CASSPKGKETQYF.

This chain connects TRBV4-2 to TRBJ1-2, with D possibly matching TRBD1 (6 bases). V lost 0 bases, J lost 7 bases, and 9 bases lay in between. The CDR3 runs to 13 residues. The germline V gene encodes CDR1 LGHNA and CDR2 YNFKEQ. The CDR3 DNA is TGTGCCAGCAGCCAAGATGGGGGCGCTGGCTACACCTTC. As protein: CASSQDGGAGYTF.

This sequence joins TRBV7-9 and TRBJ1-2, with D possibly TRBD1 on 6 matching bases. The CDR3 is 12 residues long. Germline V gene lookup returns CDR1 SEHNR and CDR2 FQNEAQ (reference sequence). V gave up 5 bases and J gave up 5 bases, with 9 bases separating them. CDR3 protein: CASSEGQYGYTF. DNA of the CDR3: TGTGCCAGCAGCGAAGGACAGTATGGCTACACCTTC.

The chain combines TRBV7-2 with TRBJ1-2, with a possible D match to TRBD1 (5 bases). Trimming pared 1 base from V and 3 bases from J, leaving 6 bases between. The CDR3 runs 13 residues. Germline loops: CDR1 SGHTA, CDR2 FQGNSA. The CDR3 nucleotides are TGTGCCAGCAGCTTAGTACAGGACTATGGCTACACCTTC. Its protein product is CASSLVQDYGYTF.

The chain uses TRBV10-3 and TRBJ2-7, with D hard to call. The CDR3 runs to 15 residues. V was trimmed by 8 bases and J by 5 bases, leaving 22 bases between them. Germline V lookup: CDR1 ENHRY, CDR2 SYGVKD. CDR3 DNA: TGTGCCATCCGCGAAGCCGGGTCCCCACCCGACGAGCAGTACTTC. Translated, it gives CAIREAGSPPDEQYF.

CDR3 nucleotide sequence: TGTGCCAGCAGCTCCAGACAGCGCCCGAGTTTTGGTCCTCAAGAGACCCAGTACTTC. Protein: CASSSRQRPSFGPQETQYF. The chain employs TRBV7-2 and TRBJ2-5; possible D gene TRBD1, 5 bases. The CDR3 has 19 amino acids. CDR1 is SGHTA and CDR2 is FQGNSA in the germline V gene. V lost 4 bases and J 2 bases, leaving 26 bases between the germline ends. The full variable domain, completed using reference TRBV7-2 and TRBJ2-5, is GAGVSQSPSNKVTEKGKDVELRCDPISGHTALYWYRQSLGQGLEFLIYFQGNSAPDKSGLPSDRFSAERTGGSVSTLTIQRTQQEDSAVYLCASSSRQRPSFGPQETQYFGPGTRLLVL.

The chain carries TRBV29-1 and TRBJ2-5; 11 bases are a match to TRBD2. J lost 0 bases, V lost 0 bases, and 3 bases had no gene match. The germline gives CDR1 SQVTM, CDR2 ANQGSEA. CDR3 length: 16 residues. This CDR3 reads CSVEDPTSGDQETQYF. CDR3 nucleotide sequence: TGCAGCGTTGAAGATCCGACTAGCGGGGACCAAGAGACCCAGTACTTC.

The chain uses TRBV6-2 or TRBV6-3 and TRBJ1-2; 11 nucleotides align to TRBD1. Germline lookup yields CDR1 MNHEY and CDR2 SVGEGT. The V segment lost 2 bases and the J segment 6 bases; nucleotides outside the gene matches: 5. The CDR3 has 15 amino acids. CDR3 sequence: CASSYRGQGADGYTF. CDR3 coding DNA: TGTGCCAGCAGTTACAGAGGACAGGGGGCCGATGGCTACACCTTC.

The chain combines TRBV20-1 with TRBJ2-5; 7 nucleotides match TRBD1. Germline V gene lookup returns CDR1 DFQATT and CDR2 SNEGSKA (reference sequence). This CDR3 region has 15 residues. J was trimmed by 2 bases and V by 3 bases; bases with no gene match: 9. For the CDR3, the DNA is TGCAGTGCTAGTACGACAGGGAGTTGGCAAGAGACCCAGTACTTC. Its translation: CSASTTGSWQETQYF.

The CDR3 nucleotides are TGTGCCAGCAGCTTAACCGGGACAGATACGCAGTATTTT. Encoded protein: CASSLTGTDTQYF. This sequence joins TRBV7-3 and TRBJ2-3; no clear D. The V and J ends lost 0 bases and 3 bases respectively, with 4 bases between them. From germline, CDR1 is SGHTA and CDR2 FQGTGA. This CDR3 spans 13 amino acids. Full variable domain (outside the CDR3, taken from reference TRBV7-3 and TRBJ2-3): GAGVSQTPSNKVTEKGKYVELRCDPISGHTALYWYRQSLGQGPEFLIYFQGTGAADDSGLPNDRFFAVRPEGSVSTLKIQRTERGDSAVYLCASSLTGTDTQYFGPGTRLTVL.

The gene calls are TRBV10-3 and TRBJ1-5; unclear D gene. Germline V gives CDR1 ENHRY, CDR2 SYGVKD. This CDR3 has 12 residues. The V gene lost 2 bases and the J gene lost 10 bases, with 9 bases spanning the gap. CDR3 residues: CAISETGGPQHF. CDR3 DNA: TGTGCCATCAGTGAGACCGGCGGTCCCCAGCATTTT.

CDR3 in amino acids: CATSRGGTNEKLFF. The DNA for the CDR3 is TGTGCCACCAGTCGAGGGGGAACTAATGAAAAACTGTTTTTT. The chain uses TRBV15 and TRBJ1-4; D may be TRBD1 (6 bases). Germline-derived CDR1 and CDR2 are LNHNV and YYDKDF (reference sequence). V was clipped by 6 bases and J by 1 base, with 9 bases between them. The CDR3 sequence is 14 residues long.

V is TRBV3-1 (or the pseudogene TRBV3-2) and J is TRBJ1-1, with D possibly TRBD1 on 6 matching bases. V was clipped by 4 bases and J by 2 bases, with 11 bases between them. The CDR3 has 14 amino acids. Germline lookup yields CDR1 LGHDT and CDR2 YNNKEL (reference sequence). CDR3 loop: CASSPLDRNTEAFF. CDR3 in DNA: TGTGCCAGCAGCCCCTTGGACAGAAACACTGAAGCTTTCTTT.

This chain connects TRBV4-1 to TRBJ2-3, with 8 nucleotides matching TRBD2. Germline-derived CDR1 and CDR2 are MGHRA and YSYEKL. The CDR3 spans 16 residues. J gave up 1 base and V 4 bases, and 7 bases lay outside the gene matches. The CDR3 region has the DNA TGCGCCAGCAGCCGAACGGGAGGGGTTGGCACAGATACGCAGTATTTT. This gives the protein CASSRTGGVGTDTQYF.